These 3 T cell receptor beta chains came from one sample sequenced in a study of OX40 agonist ivuxolimab in advanced cancers. TCRdb's table, derived via immunoSEQ multiplex PCR, lists solely in-frame clones and lacks some. The table records 60,000 to 70,000 clones, around 86% of them present only once. The sample in question was CD4+ or CD8+ T cells sorted from blood, obtained in a trial of the OX40 agonist ivuxolimab. The receptors derive from an adult with an advanced solid tumor such as melanoma, head and neck, liver or kidney cancer.

The chain is built from TRBV5-1 and TRBJ1-2, with 7 bases that match TRBD1. The CDR3 covers 15 residues. Losses at the gene ends were 6 bases for V and 2 bases for J; bases not matched to a gene: 10. Germline V gene lookup returns CDR1 SGHRS and CDR2 YFSETQ. This CDR3 reads CASTIQTGLNYGYTF. In DNA form, the CDR3 reads TGCGCCAGCACCATACAGACAGGGCTCAACTATGGCTACACCTTC.

The chain combines TRBV2 with TRBJ2-3; TRBD2 agrees at 11 bases. The CDR3 extends over 15 amino acids. Germline assignment: CDR1 SNHLY and CDR2 FYNNEI. Trimming at V came to 10 bases and at J to 6 bases, leaving 12 bases not matched to a gene. CDR3 in amino acids: CATSPSGGPGDTQYF. As DNA, the CDR3 is TGTGCCACAAGTCCTAGCGGGGGGCCCGGGGATACGCAGTATTTT.

In DNA form, the CDR3 reads TGTGCCTGGAGTGCAGGGAAGGTCTACGAGCAGTACTTC. Protein: CAWSAGKVYEQYF. This chain connects TRBV30 to TRBJ2-7; weak D call: TRBD1 (5 bases). The germline V gene has CDR1 GTSNPN and CDR2 SVGIG (reference sequence). This CDR3 has 13 residues. V dropped 1 base and J dropped 3 bases, with 10 bases sitting between them.